One and the same sample provided the 4 T cell receptor beta chains below, sequenced in a study of blood T cell repertoires in COVID-19 (dated by TCRdb to between 2020 and 2021). The library was produced with the immunoSEQ multiplex PCR assay. TCRdb re-hosts the immuneACCESS table, in-frame sequences only. Its copies lack some clones; in the studies checked, an unresolved V gene accounts for under half of them, and the cause for the rest is not known. For this sample the table gives some 160,000 clones, of which 75% to 80% were detected only once. Approximately 15% of the sample comes from the top ten. Sequencing used peripheral blood. All receptors come from a woman over 75 with acute or convalescent COVID-19.

The J gene is TRBJ1-1, the V gene TRBV12-3 or TRBV12-4; 8 bases are a match to TRBD1. With 6 bases clipped from V and 11 bases from J, the junction kept 8 bases outside the gene matches. The CDR3 has 12 amino acids. CDR3 bases: TGTGCCAGCAGGGGACAGGCGGATGGGGCTTTCTTT. Translation gives CASRGQADGAFF.

V gene TRBV19 combines with J gene TRBJ1-2, with 7 bases fitting TRBD1. This CDR3 is 14 amino acids long. CDR1 and CDR2 from the germline V gene are LNHDA and SQIVND (reference sequence). V lost 7 bases to trimming and J lost 5 bases; unmatched junction nucleotides: 10. This CDR3 reads CASTPGGGSYGYTF. CDR3 DNA sequence: TGTGCCAGTACCCCAGGGGGTGGGTCATATGGCTACACCTTC.

This clone was recorded many times. The rearrangement links TRBV5-8 to TRBJ1-2, with TRBD1 identical over 9 bases. The CDR3 length is 16 residues. CDR1 and CDR2 (germline): SGHTS, YDEGEE. Germline trimming cut 4 bases from V and 8 bases from J; bases unmatched to any gene: 15. The CDR3 loop is CASSPTKWGTGTGYTF. In DNA, the CDR3 is TGTGCCAGCAGCCCCACTAAGTGGGGGACAGGGACCGGCTACACCTTC.

The V gene is TRBV7-9, the J gene TRBJ1-1; 7 nucleotides match TRBD1. This CDR3 comprises 12 residues. Trimming removed 5 bases from V and 6 bases from J; junction bases left unmatched: 3. Germline CDR1 SEHNR, CDR2 FQNEAQ (reference sequence). CDR3 amino acids: CASSIGGPEAFF. CDR3 DNA sequence: TGTGCCAGCAGCATAGGGGGCCCTGAAGCTTTCTTT.